The subject of this entry is one T cell receptor beta chain. Its antigen remains unidentified. Trimming took 5 bases from V and 1 from J, leaving 10 bases between them. CDR1 and CDR2 from the germline V gene are SGDLS and YYNGEE. The CDR3 sequence is 15 residues long. Repertoires were generated with immunoSEQ multiplex PCR, while TCRdb's copy carries only in-frame clones and drops some. The sample has 88,000 or so clones; roughly 89% are singletons. The data belong to a study of brain T cells in children with intractable seizures. Study-wide results and limits: HCMV serostatus was not known, and viral specificity came from CDR3 similarity only.

Surgery cases with the highest brain T cell transcript signatures were chosen for sequencing. The TCR was taken from a girl aged 2 to 10 with Rasmussen encephalitis and intractable seizures. The material sequenced was peripheral blood, taken at surgery. The rearrangement links TRBV9 to TRBJ2-6, with D maybe TRBD2 (5 bases). The CDR3, as DNA: TGTGCCAGCAGTCTATGGAGGTCTGGGGCCAACGTCCTGACTTTC. It encodes CASSLWRSGANVLTF.